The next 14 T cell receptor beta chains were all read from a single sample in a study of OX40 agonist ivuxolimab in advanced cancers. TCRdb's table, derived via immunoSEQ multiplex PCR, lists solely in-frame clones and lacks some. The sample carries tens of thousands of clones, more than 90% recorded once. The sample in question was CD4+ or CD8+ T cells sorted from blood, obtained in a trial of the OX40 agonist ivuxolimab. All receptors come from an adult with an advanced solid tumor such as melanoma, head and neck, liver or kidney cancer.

CDR3 nucleotides: TGTGCCAGCAGCACTAGGAGTCCGGGGTCCTACGAGCAGTACTTC. It codes for CASSTRSPGSYEQYF. The chain links TRBV11-3 to TRBJ2-7; D perhaps matches TRBD2 (5 bases). Germline CDR1 is SGHNT and CDR2 is YENEEA. Trimming left V 5 bases short and J 1 base short, with 15 bases between. CDR3 length equals 15 residues.

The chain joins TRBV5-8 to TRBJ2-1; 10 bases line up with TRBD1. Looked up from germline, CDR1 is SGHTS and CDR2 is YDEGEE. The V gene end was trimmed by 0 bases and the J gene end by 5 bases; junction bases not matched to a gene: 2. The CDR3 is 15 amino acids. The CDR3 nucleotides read TGTGCCAGCAGCTTGGTCGGACAGGGGGACAATGAGCAGTTCTTC. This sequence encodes CASSLVGQGDNEQFF. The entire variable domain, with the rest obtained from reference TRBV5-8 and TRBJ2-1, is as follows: EAGVTQSPTHLIKTRGQQATLRCSPISGHTSVYWYQQALGLGLQFLLWYDEGEERNRGNFPPRFSGRQFPNYSSELNVNALELEDSALYLCASSLVGQGDNEQFFGPGTRLTVL.

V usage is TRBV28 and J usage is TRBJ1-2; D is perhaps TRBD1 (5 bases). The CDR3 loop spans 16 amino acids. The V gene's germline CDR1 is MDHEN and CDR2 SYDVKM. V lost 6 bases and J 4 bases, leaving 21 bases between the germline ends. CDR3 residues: CASRTLGDSTLYGYTF. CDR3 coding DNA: TGTGCCAGCAGGACACTGGGAGACAGTACCCTCTATGGCTACACCTTC.

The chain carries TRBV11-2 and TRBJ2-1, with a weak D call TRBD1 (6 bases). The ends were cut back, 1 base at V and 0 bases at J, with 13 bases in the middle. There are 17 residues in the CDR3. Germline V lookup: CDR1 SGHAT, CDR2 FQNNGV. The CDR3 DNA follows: TGTGCCAGCAGCTTAGTAACAGGGCGAAGCTCCTACAATGAGCAGTTCTTC. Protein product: CASSLVTGRSSYNEQFF.

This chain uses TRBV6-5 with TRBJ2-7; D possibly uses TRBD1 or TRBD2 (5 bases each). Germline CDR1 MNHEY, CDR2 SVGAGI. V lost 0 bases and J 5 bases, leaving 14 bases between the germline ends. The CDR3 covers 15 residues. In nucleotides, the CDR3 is TGTGCCAGCAGTTACTCGGTGGGTGGGGGTAACGAGCAGTACTTC. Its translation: CASSYSVGGGNEQYF.

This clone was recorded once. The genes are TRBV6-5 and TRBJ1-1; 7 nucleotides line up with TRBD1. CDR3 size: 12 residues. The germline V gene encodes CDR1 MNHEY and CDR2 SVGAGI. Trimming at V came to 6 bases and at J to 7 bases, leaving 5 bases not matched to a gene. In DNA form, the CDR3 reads TGTGCCAGCAGGTATCGACAGGGTGAAGCTTTCTTT. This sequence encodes CASRYRQGEAFF.

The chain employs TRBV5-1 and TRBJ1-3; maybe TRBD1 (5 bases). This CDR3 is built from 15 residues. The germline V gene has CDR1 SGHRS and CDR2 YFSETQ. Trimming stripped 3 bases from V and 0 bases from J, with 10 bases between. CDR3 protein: CASSSGQFSGNTIYF. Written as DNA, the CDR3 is TGCGCCAGCAGCTCCGGACAATTCTCTGGAAACACCATATATTTT.

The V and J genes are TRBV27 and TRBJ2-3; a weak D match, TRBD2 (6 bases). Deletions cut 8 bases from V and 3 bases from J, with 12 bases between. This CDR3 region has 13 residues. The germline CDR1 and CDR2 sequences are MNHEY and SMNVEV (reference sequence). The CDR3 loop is CASLTAGTDTQYF. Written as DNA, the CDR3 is TGTGCCAGCCTAACAGCGGGTACAGATACGCAGTATTTT.

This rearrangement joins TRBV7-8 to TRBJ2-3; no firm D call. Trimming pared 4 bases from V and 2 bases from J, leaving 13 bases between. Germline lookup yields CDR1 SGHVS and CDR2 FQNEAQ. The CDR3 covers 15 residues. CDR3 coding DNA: TGTGCCAGCAGCTCCGAAACATTCTCCACAGATACGCAGTATTTT. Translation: CASSSETFSTDTQYF.

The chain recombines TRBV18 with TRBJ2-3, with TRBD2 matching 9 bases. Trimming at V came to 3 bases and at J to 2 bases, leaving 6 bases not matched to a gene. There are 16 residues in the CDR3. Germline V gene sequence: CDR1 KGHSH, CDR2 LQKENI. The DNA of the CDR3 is TGTGCCAGCTCACCGGGAGCGGGGGGCATCACAGATACGCAGTATTTT. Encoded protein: CASSPGAGGITDTQYF. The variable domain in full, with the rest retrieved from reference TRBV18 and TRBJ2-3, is NAGVMQNPRHLVRRRGQEARLRCSPMKGHSHVYWYRQLPEEGLKFMVYLQKENIIDESGMPKERFSAEFPKEGPSILRIQQVVRGDSAAYFCASSPGAGGITDTQYFGPGTRLTVL.

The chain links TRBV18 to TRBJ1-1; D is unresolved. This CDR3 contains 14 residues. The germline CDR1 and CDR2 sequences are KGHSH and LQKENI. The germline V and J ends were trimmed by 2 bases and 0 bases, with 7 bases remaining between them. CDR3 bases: TGTGCCAGCTCACCATTGGCATTGAACACTGAAGCTTTCTTT. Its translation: CASSPLALNTEAFF.

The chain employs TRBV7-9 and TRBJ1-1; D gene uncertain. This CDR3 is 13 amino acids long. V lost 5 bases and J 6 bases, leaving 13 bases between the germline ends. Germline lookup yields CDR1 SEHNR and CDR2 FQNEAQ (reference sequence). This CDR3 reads CASSLGGSAEAFF. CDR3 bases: TGTGCCAGCAGCCTAGGTGGTTCAGCTGAAGCTTTCTTT.

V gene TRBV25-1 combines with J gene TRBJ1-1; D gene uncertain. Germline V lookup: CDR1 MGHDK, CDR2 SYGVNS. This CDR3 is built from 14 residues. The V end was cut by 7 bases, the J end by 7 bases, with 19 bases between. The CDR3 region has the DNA TGTGCCAGCATACCGAGTCTCGGATCCGTTGAAGCTTTCTTT. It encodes CASIPSLGSVEAFF.

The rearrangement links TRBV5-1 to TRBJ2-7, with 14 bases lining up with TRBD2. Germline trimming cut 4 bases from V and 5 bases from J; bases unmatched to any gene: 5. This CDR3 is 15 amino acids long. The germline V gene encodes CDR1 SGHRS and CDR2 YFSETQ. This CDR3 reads CASSPGTSGSNEQYF. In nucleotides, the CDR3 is TGCGCCAGCAGCCCCGGGACTAGCGGGAGTAACGAGCAGTACTTC.